The present TCR beta chain was sequenced within a study of blood T cell repertoires in COVID-19. On the study more broadly: Some COVID-19 samples were acute and others convalescent; all came from the United States, Italy and Spain. In each case, the material was cDNA or gDNA derived from T cells, B-cell-depleted T cells, or PBMCs.

This CDR3 comprises 15 residues. Germline CDR1 and CDR2: MGHRA and YSYEKL. V lost 0 bases and J lost 5, with 10 bases in between. Original handling: Reference gene primers were amplified, and this amplification served to estimate nucleated cell counts. The assay was immunoSEQ multiplex PCR, and TCRdb's table has in-frame clones only and misses some. Clone size and the V and J calls come from that table; the DNA yielded D and trimming. The table includes 55,000 to 75,000 clones, around 92% detected once. The source is a man between 60 and 70 years old with acute or convalescent COVID-19. This chain uses TRBV4-1 with TRBJ1-4; D call uncertain. Sequencing was performed on peripheral blood. The CDR3 region is CASSQESNLNEKLFF. CDR3 in DNA: TGCGCCAGCAGCCAAGAGAGTAATCTGAATGAAAAACTGTTTTTT.